This T cell receptor beta chain was profiled in a study of neurological immune-mediated disorders. A 10-nucleotide random UMI tagged transcripts in template-switch 5'RACE cDNA synthesis. Per sequencing run, 15-18 subjects together gave over 190 million TCR-beta sequences. TCRdb called the 5' RACE reads again in MiXCR, with one record for every CDR3 protein. The data hold tens of thousands of distinct CDR3 sequences, with 2% to 3% observed a single time. J was trimmed by 4 bases and V by 4 bases; bases with no gene match: 10. Germline CDR1 is SGHRS and CDR2 is YFSETQ. This CDR3 is built from 16 residues. This clonotype occurred many times.

The sequence came from a woman aged 25 to 39 with multiple sclerosis. Sequencing was done on a sample of PBMCs. This chain links TRBV5-1 with TRBJ2-1; 8 nucleotides agree with TRBD2. The CDR3 reads CASSGSGTRAYNEQFF. CDR3 bases: TGCGCCAGCAGCGGTTCCGGGACTAGGGCATACAATGAGCAGTTCTTC.